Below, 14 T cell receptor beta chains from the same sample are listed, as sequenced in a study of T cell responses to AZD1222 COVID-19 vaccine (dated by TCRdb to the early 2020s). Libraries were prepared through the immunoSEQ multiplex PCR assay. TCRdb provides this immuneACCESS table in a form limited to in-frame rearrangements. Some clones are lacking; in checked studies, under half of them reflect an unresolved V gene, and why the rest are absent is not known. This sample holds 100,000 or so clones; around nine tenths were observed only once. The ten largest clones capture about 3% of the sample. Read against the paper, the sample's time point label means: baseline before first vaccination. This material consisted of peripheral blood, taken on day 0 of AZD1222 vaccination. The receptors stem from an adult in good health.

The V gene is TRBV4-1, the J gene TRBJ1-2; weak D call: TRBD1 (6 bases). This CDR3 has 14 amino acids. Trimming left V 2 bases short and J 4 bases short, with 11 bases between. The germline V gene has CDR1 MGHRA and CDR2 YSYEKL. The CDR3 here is CASSQLQGVYGYTF. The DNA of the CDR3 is TGCGCCAGCAGCCAACTACAGGGTGTCTATGGCTACACCTTC.

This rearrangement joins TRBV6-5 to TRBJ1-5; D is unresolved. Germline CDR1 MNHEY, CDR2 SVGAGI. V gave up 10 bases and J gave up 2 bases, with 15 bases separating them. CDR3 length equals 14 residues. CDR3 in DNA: TGTGCCACGGAAGAGGGCCGGGGCAATCAGCCCCAGCATTTT. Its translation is CATEEGRGNQPQHF.

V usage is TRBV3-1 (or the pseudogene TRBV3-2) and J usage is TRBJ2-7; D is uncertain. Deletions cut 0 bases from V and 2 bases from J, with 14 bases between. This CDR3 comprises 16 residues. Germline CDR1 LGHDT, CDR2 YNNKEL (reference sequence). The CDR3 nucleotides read TGTGCCAGCAGCCAAGAAGGCGAGAGGAAAACCTACGAGCAGTACTTC. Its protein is CASSQEGERKTYEQYF.

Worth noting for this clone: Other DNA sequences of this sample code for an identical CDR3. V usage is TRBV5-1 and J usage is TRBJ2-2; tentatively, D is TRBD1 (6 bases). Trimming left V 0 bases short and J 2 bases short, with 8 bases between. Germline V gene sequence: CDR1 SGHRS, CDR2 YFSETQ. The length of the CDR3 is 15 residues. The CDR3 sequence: CASSLVQGNTGELFF. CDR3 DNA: TGCGCCAGCAGCTTGGTACAGGGTAACACCGGGGAGCTGTTTTTT.

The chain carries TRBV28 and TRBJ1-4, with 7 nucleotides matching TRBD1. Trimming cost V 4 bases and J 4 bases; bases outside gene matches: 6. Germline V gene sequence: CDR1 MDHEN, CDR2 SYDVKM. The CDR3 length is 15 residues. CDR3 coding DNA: TGTGCCAGCAGTTCCACAGGGGCTGGTAATGAAAAACTGTTTTTT. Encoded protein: CASSSTGAGNEKLFF.

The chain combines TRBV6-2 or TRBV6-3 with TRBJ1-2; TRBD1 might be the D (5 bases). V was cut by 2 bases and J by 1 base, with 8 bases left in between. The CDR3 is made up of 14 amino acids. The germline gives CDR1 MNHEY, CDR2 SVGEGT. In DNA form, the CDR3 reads TGTGCCAGCAGTTACCTTGACAGTAACTATGGCTACACCTTC. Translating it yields CASSYLDSNYGYTF.

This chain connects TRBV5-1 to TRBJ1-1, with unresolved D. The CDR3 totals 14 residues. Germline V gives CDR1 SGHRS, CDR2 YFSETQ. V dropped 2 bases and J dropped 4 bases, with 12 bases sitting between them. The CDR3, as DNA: TGCGCCAGCAGCTTAGTGGCCTTTGGCACTGAAGCTTTCTTT. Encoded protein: CASSLVAFGTEAFF. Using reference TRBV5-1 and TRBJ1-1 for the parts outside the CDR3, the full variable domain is KAGVTQTPRYLIKTRGQQVTLSCSPISGHRSVSWYQQTPGQGLQFLFEYFSETQRNKGNFPGRFSGRQFSNSRSEMNVSTLELGDSALYLCASSLVAFGTEAFFGQGTRLTVV.

CDR3 amino acids: CASSSDSGRRAGELFF. CDR3 DNA sequence: TGTGCCAGTAGTTCCGATAGCGGGAGACGCGCCGGGGAGCTGTTTTTT. This sequence joins TRBV19 and TRBJ2-2; 9 nucleotides align to TRBD2. This CDR3 region has 16 residues. CDR1 LNHDA and CDR2 SQIVND come from the germline V gene (reference sequence). Trimming at V came to 5 bases and at J to 6 bases, leaving 10 bases not matched to a gene.

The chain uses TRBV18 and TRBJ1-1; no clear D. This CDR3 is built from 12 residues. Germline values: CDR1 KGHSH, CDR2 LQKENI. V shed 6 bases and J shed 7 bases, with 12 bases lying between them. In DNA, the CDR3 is TGTGCCAGCTCGAACCGAGTTAATGAAGCTTTCTTT. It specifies CASSNRVNEAFF.

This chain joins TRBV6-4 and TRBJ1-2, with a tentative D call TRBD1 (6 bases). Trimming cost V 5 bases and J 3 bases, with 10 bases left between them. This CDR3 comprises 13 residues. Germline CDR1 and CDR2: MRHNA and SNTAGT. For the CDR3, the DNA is TGTGCCAGCAGTCCGACAGGTGACTATGGCTACACCTTC. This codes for CASSPTGDYGYTF.

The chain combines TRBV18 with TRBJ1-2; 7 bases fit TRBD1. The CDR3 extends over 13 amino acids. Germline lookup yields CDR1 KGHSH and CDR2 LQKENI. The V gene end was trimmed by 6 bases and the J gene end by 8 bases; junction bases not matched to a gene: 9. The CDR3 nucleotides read TGTGCCAGCTCGCGCTCGAGGGGACAGGGCTACACCTTC. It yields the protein CASSRSRGQGYTF.

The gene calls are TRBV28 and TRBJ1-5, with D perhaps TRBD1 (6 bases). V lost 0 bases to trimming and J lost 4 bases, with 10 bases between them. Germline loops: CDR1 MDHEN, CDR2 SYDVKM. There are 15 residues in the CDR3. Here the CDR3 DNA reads TGTGCCAGCAGTTTATGGGGGGGCCCGAATCAGCCCCAGCATTTT. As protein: CASSLWGGPNQPQHF.

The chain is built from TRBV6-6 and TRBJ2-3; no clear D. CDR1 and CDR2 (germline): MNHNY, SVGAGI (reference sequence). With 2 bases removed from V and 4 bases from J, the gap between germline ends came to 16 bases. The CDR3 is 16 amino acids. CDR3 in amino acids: CASSYPSSNGADTQYF. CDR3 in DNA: TGTGCCAGCAGTTACCCGTCCTCGAACGGCGCAGATACGCAGTATTTT.

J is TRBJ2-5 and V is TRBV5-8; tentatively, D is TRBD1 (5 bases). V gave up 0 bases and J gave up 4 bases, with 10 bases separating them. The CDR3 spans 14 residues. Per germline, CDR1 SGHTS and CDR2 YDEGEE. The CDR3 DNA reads TGTGCCAGCAGCTTGGTGGGGCTGGGAGAGACCCAGTACTTC. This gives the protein CASSLVGLGETQYF.